This TCR beta chain was captured by sequencing in a study of early T cells in non-severe SARS-CoV-2 infection. The wider study: Investigators sequenced bulk RNA drawn from unsorted whole blood, and chains remained unpaired.

This clonotype was found many times. Individual cDNA molecules received unique molecular identifiers. One entry per CDR3 protein results from TCRdb running MiXCR on the 5' RACE reads. This table holds 30,000 to 40,000 distinct CDR3 sequences, approximately 7.1% found once. V gave up 5 bases and J gave up 5 bases; unmatched junction bases: 10. CDR1 and CDR2 from the germline V gene are MNHEY and SVGAGI. The CDR3 spans 17 residues. The clonotype was recovered from an adult who was a healthcare worker with PCR-confirmed SARS-CoV-2 infection or an uninfected control (not recorded which). This sequence joins TRBV6-5 and TRBJ2-1; 12 nucleotides match TRBD1. This specimen was whole blood, taken at baseline. The chain's CDR3 is CASSQGTGGMVHNEQFF. The CDR3 region has the DNA TGTGCCAGCAGTCAAGGGACAGGGGGCATGGTCCACAATGAGCAGTTCTTC.